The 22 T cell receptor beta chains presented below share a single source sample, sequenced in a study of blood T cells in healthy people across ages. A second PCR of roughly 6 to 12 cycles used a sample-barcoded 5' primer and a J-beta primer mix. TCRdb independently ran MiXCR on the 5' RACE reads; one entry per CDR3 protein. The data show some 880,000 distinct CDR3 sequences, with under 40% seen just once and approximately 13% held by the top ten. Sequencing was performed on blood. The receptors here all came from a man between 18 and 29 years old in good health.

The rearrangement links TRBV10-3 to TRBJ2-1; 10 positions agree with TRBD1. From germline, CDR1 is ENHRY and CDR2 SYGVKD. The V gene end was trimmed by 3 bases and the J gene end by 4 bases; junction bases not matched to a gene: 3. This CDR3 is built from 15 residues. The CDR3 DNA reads TGTGCCATCAGTGACGGGACAGGGGTTTACAATGAGCAGTTCTTC. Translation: CAISDGTGVYNEQFF.

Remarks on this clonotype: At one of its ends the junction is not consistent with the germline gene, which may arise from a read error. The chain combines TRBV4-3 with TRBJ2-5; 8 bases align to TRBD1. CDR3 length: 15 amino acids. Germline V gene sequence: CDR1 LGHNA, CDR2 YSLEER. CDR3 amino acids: CVSSQGSGGQGTQYF. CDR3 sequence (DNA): TGCGTCAGCAGCCAAGGCTCAGGGGGCCAAGGGACCCAGTACTTC.

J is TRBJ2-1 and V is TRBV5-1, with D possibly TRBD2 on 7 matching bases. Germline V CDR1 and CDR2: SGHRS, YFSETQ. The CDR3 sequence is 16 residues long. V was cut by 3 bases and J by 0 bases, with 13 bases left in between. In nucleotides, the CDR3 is TGCGCCAGCAGCTCCGGGGGGCCTCTCTCCTACAATGAGCAGTTCTTC. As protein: CASSSGGPLSYNEQFF.

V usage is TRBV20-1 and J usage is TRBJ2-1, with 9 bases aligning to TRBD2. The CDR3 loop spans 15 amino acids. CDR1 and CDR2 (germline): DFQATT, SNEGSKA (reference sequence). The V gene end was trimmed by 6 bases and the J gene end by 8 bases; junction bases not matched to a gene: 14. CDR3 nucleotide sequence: TGCAGTGCGGACGATCCAGCGGGGGGTCGGGATGAGCAGTTCTTC. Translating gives CSADDPAGGRDEQFF.

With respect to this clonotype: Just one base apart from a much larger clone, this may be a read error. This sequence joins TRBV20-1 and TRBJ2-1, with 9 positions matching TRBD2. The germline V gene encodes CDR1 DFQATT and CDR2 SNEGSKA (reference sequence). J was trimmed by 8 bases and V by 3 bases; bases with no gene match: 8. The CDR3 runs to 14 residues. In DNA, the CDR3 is TGCAGTGCTAGGGGACTAGCTGAAGTGCATGAGCAGTTCTTC. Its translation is CSARGLAEVHEQFF.

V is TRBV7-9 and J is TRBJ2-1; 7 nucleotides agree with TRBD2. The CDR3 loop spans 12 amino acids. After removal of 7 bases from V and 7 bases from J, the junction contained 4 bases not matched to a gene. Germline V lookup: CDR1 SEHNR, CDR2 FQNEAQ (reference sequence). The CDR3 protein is CASNSGRNEQFF. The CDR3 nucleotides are TGTGCCAGCAACTCCGGGAGGAATGAGCAGTTCTTC.

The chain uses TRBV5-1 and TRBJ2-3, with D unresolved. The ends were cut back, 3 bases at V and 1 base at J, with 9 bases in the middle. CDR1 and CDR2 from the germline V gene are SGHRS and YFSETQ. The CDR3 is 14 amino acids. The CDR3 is CASSSRMGTDTQYF. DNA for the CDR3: TGCGCCAGCAGCTCCCGGATGGGCACAGATACGCAGTATTTT.

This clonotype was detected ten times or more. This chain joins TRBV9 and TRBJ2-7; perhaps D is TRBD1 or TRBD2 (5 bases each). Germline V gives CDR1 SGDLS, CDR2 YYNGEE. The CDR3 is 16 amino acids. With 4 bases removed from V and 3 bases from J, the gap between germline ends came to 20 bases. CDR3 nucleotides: TGTGCCAGCAGCACAGGACGTAGGGGACCCGACTACGAGCAGTACTTC. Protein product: CASSTGRRGPDYEQYF.

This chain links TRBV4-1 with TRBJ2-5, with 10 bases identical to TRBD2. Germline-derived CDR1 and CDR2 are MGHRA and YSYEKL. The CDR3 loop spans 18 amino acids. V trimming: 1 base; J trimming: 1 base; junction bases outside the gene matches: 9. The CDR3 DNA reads TGCGCCAGCAGCCAAGTCACTAGCGGGATGGTGTCCCAAGAGACCCAGTACTTC. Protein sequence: CASSQVTSGMVSQETQYF.

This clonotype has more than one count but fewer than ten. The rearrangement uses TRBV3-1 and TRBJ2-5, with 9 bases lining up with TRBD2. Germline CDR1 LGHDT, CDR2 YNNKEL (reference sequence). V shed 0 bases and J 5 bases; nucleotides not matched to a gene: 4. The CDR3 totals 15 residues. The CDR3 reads CASSQDGTSRETQYF. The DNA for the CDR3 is TGTGCCAGCAGCCAAGACGGGACTAGCCGGGAGACCCAGTACTTC.

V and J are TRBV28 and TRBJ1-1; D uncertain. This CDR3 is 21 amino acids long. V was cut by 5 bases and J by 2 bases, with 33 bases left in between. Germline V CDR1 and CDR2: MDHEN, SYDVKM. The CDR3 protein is CASSPHPLLQKRVEGNTEAFF. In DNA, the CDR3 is TGTGCCAGCAGTCCCCACCCCCTATTACAGAAGAGGGTCGAGGGTAACACTGAAGCTTTCTTT.

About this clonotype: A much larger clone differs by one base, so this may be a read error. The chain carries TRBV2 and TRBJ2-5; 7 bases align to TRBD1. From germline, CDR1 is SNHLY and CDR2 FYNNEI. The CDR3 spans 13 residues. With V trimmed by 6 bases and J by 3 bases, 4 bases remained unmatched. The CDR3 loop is CASRPGTEETQYF. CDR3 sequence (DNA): TGTGCCAGCAGACCCGGGACAGAAGAGACCCAGTACTTC.

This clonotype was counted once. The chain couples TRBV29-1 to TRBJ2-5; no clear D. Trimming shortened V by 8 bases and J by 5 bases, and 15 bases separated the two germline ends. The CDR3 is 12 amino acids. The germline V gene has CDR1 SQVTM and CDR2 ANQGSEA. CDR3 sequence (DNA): TGCAGCCTCCTCACCCGAGCCGAGACCCAGTACTTC. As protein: CSLLTRAETQYF.

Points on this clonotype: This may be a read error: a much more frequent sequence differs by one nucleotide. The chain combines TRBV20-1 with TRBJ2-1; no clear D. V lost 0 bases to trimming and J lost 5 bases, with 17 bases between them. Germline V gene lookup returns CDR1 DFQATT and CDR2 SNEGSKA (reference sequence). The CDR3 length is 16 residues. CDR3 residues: CSARDLRDAEDNEQFF. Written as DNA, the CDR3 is TGCAGTGCTAGAGATTTAAGAGACGCGGAAGACAATGAGCAGTTCTTC.

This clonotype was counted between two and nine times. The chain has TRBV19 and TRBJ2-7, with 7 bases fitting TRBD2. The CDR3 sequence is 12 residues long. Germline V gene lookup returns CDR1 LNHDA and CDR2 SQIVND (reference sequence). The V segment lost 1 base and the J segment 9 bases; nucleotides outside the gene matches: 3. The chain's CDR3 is CASSIGGGRQYF. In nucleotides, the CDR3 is TGTGCCAGTAGTATAGGCGGGGGTCGGCAGTACTTC.

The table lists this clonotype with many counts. In nucleotides, the CDR3 is TGTGCCAGCAGTTTACGGGGATCCACTGAAGCTTTCTTT. Amino acids: CASSLRGSTEAFF. The chain joins TRBV27 to TRBJ1-1; D gene uncertain. This CDR3 is built from 13 residues. Germline CDR1 and CDR2: MNHEY and SMNVEV (reference sequence). Trimming removed 2 bases at V and 4 bases at J, with 8 bases between.

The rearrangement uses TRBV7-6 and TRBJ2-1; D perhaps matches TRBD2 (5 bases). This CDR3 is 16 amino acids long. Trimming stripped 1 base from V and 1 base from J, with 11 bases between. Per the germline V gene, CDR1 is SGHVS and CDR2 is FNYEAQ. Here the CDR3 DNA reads TGTGCCAGCAGCTTAGTAGAGGGTAAATCCTACAATGAGCAGTTCTTC. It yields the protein CASSLVEGKSYNEQFF.

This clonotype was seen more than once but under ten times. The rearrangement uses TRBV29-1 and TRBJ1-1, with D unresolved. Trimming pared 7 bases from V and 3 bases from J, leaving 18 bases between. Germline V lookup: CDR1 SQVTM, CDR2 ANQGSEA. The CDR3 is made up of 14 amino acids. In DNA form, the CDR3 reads TGCAGCGCCCTGCTTACTACCTCCCACACTGAAGCTTTCTTT. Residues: CSALLTTSHTEAFF. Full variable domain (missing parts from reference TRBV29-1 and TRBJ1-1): SAVISQKPSRDICQRGTSLTIQCQVDSQVTMMFWYRQQPGQSLTLIATANQGSEATYESGFVIDKFPISRPNLTFSTLTVSNMSPEDSSIYLCSALLTTSHTEAFFGQGTRLTVV.

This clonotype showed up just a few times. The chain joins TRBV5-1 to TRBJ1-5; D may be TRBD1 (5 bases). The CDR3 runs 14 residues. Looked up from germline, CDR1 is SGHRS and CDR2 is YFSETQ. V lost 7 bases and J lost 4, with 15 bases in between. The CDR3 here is CASALEGLNQPQHF. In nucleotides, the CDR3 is TGCGCCAGCGCCCTCGAGGGGCTTAATCAGCCCCAGCATTTT.

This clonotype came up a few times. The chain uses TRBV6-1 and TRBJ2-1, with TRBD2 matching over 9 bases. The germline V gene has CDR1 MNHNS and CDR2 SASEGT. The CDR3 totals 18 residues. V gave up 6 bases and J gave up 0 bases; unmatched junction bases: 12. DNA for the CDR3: TGTGCCAGCAGGACGTCTAGCGGGGCGTCTTCCTCCTACAATGAGCAGTTCTTC. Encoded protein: CASRTSSGASSSYNEQFF.

The DNA of the CDR3 is TGTGCCAGCAGCCCTCGGGGGGTCTACAATGAGCAGTTCTTC. This encodes CASSPRGVYNEQFF. The chain joins TRBV27 to TRBJ2-1; 7 bases agree with TRBD2. The V gene's germline CDR1 is MNHEY and CDR2 SMNVEV (reference sequence). There are 14 residues in the CDR3. With V trimmed by 6 bases and J by 3 bases, 5 bases remained unmatched.

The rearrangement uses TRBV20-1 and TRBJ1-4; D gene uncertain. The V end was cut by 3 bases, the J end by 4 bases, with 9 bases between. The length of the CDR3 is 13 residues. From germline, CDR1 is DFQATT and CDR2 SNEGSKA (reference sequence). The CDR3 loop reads CSASSGDNEKLFF. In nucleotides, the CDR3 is TGCAGTGCTAGTTCTGGGGATAATGAAAAACTGTTTTTT.